Listed below are T cell receptor beta chains from one sample, sequenced in a study of T cell repertoires in cytomegalovirus infection. TCRdb passed the reads through MiXCR, listing each CDR3 protein once. The table has some 940,000 distinct CDR3 sequences, roughly 30% seen once; the top ten hold about an eighth. Which antigens these TCRs recognize remains unknown. Source: cultured CD8+ T cells from PBMCs, taken from culture after CMV antigen stimulation. These receptors all come from a human donor in good health (CMV status not recorded). Some clones in this sample may be carry-over from other donors' samples. The CDR3 runs from the conserved cysteine through the conserved F or W. The D gene is left open where the match is weak. Size tells how often a clone was seen (once, few, many) or the class of an expanded clone, and some rows leave it out.

clone_size,d_call,j_call,v_call,cdr3_nt,cdr3_aa
.,TRBD1,TRBJ2-1,TRBV6-1,TGTGCCAGCCTGACTCCCGGGACAGGGGTCTACAATGAGCAGTTCTTC,CASLTPGTGVYNEQFF
.,.,TRBJ1-5,TRBV28,TGTGCCAGCAGAGCAGGGGCCCGCCAGCCCCAGCATTTT,CASRAGARQPQHF
few,.,TRBJ2-1,TRBV12-3/TRBV12-4,TGTGCCAGCAGCAGGGTAAGCTACAATGAGCAGTTCTTC,CASSRVSYNEQFF
.,TRBD1,TRBJ2-1,TRBV6-6,TGTGCCAGCTACAGGGGACATGAGCAGTTCTTC,CASYRGHEQFF
.,TRBD1,TRBJ1-5,TRBV12-3/TRBV12-4,TGTGCCAGCAGTCGACAGGGGGCACATCAGCCCCAGCATTTT,CASSRQGAHQPQHF
.,.,TRBJ1-2,TRBV4-1,TGCGCCAGCAGCCAAGGGCCCCTCGGGGATTTCTACACCTTC,CASSQGPLGDFYTF
many,.,TRBJ1-1,TRBV7-2,TGTGCCAGCAGCTTTGGGGGGGTGAACACTGAAGCTTTCTTT,CASSFGGVNTEAFF
many,.,TRBJ2-3,TRBV7-6,TGTGCCAGCAGCTCTCAGCGTAATACGCAGTATTTT,CASSSQRNTQYF
.,.,TRBJ2-3,TRBV4-1,TGCGCCAGCAGCCCGAGGGGCTCTGGCACAGATACGCAGTATTTT,CASSPRGSGTDTQYF
many,.,TRBJ2-1,TRBV7-6,TGTGCCAGCAGCGTCGGAAGGAGTACGGATGAGCAGTTCTTC,CASSVGRSTDEQFF
few,TRBD2,TRBJ2-3,TRBV12-3/TRBV12-4,TGTGCCAGCAGTTTTTGGCCGGCGGTAGCGGGGGAAGCAGATACGCAGTATTTT,CASSFWPAVAGEADTQYF
.,.,TRBJ1-1,TRBV12-5,TGTGCTAGCCGCAGCGGGAGCACTGAAGCTTTCTTT,CASRSGSTEAFF
.,TRBD1,TRBJ2-1,TRBV5-1,TGCGCCAGCAGCTTTAGACAGGGCCCGAGGAATATGAATGAGCAGTTCTTC,CASSFRQGPRNMNEQFF
many,.,TRBJ1-4,TRBV7-2,TGTGCCAGCAGCTTAGCGAGTCCAACTAATGAAAAACTGTTTTTT,CASSLASPTNEKLFF